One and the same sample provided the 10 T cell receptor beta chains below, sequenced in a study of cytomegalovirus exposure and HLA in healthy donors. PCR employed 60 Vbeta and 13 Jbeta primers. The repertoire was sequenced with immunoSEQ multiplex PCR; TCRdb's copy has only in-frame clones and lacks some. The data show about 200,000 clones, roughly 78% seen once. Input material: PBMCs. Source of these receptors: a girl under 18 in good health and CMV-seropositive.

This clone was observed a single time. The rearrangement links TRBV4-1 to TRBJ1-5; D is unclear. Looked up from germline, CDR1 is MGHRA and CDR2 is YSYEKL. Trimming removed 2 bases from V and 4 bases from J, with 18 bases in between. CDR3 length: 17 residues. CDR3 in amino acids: CASSQYPLGGKNQPQHF. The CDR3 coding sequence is TGCGCCAGCAGCCAATACCCCCTAGGAGGGAAGAATCAGCCCCAGCATTTT.

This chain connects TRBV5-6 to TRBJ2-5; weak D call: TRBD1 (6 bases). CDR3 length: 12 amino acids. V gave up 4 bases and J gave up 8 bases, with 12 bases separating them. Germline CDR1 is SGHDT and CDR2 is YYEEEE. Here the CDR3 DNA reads TGTGCCAGCAGCAACAGGGATTTTACCCAGTACTTC. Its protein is CASSNRDFTQYF.

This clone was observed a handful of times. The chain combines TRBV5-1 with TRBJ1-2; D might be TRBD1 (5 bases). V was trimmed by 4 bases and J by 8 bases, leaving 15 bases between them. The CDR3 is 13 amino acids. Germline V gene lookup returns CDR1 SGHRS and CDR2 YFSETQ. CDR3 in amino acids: CASSPYAGLGYTF. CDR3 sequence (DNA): TGCGCCAGCAGCCCCTACGCAGGGCTGGGCTACACCTTC.

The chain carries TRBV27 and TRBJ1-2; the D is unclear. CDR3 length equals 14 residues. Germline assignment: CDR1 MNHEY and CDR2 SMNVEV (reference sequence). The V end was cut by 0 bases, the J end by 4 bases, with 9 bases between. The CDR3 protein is CASSLSAGGYGYTF. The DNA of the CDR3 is TGTGCCAGCAGTTTATCGGCAGGAGGCTATGGCTACACCTTC.

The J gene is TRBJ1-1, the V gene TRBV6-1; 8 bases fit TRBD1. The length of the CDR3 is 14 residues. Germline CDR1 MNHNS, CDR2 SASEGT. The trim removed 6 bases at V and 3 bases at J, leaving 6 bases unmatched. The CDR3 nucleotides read TGTGCCAGCAGGACAGGGGTCCGCCACACTGAAGCTTTCTTT. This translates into CASRTGVRHTEAFF.

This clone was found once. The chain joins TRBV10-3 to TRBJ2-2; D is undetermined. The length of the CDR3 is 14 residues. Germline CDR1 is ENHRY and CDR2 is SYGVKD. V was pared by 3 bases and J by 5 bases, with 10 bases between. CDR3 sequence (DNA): TGTGCCATCAGTGACCCTCCAGGTACCGGGGAGCTGTTTTTT. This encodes CAISDPPGTGELFF.

The CDR3 region has the DNA TGTGCCAGCGTGGACAGGGACTACGAGCAGTACTTC. Translated, it gives CASVDRDYEQYF. The chain couples TRBV28 to TRBJ2-7; 8 bases line up with TRBD1. Per germline, CDR1 MDHEN and CDR2 SYDVKM. Unmatched junction bases numbered 3, after V lost 8 bases and J lost 3 bases. The CDR3 spans 12 residues.

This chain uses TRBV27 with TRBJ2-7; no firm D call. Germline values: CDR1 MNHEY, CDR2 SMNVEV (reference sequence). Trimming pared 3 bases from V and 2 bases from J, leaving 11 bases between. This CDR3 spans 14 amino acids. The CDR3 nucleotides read TGTGCCAGCAGTTTGAACCTGGGCCCCTACGAGCAGTACTTC. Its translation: CASSLNLGPYEQYF.

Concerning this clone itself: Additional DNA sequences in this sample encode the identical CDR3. The CDR3 protein is CASSVVGRVTDTQYF. The CDR3 DNA reads TGTGCCAGCAGCGTAGTCGGCAGGGTAACAGATACGCAGTATTTT. The genes are TRBV9 and TRBJ2-3; the D gene is possibly TRBD1 (5 bases). From germline, CDR1 is SGDLS and CDR2 YYNGEE. With 0 bases removed from V and 3 bases from J, the gap between germline ends came to 11 bases. The CDR3 covers 15 residues.

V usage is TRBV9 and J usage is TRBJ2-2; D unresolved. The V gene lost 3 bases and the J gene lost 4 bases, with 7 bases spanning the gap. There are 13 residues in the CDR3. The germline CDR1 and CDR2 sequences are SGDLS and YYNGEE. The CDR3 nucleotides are TGTGCCAGCAGCGGCTCGAGCACCGGGGAGCTGTTTTTT. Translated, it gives CASSGSSTGELFF.